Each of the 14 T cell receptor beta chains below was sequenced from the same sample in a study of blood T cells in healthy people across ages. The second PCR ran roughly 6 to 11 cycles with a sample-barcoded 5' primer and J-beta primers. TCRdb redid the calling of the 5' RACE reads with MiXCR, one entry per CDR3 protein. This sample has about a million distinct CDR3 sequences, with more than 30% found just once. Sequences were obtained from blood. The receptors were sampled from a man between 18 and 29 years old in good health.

CDR3 sequence: CASSLGDGNYGYTF. CDR3 nucleotide sequence: TGTGCCAGCAGTTTAGGTGATGGGAACTATGGCTACACCTTC. V usage is TRBV6-6 and J usage is TRBJ1-2, with D uncertain. From germline, CDR1 is MNHNY and CDR2 SVGAGI (reference sequence). V shed 4 bases and J shed 2 bases, with 11 bases lying between them. The CDR3 spans 14 residues.

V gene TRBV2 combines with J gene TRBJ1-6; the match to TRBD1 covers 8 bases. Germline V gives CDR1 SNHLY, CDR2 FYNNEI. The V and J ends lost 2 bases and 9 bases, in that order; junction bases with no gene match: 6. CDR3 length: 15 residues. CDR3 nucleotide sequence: TGTGCCAGCAGTGAATCAGGGGGCACAATTTCACCCCTCCACTTT. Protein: CASSESGGTISPLHF.

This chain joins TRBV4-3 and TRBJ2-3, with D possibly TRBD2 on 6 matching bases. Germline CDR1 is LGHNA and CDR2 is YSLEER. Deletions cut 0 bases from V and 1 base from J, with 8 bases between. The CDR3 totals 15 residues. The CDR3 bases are TGCGCCAGCAGCCAAGATAGGAGGGGCACAGATACGCAGTATTTT. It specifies CASSQDRRGTDTQYF.

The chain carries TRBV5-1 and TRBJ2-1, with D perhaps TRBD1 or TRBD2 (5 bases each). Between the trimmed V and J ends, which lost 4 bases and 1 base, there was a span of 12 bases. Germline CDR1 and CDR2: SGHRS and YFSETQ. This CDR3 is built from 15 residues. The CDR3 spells CASSPEGLSYNEQFF. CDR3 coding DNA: TGCGCCAGCAGCCCCGAGGGGTTATCCTACAATGAGCAGTTCTTC.

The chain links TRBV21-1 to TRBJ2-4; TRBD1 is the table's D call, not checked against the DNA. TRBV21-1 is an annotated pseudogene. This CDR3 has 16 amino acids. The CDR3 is CANNSSYQGSENIQYF. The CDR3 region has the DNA TGTGCCAACAACTCTAGTTATCAGGGCTCCGAAAACATTCAGTACTTC.

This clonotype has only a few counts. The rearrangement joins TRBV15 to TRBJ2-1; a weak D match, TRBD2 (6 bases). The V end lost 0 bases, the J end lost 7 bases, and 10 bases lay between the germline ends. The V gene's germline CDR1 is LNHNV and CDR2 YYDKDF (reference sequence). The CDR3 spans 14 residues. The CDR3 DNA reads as TGTGCCACCAGCAGAGATTGGGGGGAAAATGAGCAGTTCTTC. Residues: CATSRDWGENEQFF. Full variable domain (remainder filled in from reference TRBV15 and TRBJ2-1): DAMVIQNPRYQVTQFGKPVTLSCSQTLNHNVMYWYQQKSSQAPKLLFHYYDKDFNNEADTPDNFQSRRPNTSFCFLDIRSPGLGDTAMYLCATSRDWGENEQFFGPGTRLTVL.

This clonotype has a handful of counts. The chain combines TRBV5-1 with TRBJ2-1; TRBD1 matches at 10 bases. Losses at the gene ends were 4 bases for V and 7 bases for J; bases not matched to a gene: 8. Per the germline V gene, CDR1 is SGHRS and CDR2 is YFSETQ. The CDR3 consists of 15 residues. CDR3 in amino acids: CASSLGTGDPNEQFF. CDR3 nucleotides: TGCGCCAGCAGCCTCGGGACAGGGGATCCGAATGAGCAGTTCTTC.

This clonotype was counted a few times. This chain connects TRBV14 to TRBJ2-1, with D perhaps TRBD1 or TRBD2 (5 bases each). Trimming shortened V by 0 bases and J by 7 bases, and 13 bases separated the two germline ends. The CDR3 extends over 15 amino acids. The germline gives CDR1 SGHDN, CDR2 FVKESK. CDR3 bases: TGTGCCAGCAGCCAAGATGGGGACGGTTGGAATGAGCAGTTCTTC. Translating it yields CASSQDGDGWNEQFF.

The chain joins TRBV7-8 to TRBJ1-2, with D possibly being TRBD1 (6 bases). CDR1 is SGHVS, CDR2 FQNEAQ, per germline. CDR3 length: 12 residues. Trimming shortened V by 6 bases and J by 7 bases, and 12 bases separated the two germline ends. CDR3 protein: CASRTGNGGYTF. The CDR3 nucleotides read TGTGCCAGCAGAACAGGGAATGGTGGCTACACCTTC.

DNA of the CDR3: TGCGCCAGCAGCTTCGCGTTCGTGAACACTGAAGCTTTCTTT. It encodes CASSFAFVNTEAFF. V gene TRBV4-3 combines with J gene TRBJ1-1; D not certain. The germline V gene encodes CDR1 LGHNA and CDR2 YSLEER. The CDR3 is 14 amino acids. V gave up 5 bases and J gave up 0 bases, with 10 bases separating them.

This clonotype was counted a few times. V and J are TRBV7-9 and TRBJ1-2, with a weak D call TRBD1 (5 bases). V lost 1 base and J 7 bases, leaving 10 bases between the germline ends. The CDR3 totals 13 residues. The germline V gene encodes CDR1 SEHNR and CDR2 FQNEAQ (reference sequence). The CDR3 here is CASSLEGLRGYTF. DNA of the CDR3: TGTGCCAGCAGCTTAGAGGGGCTACGTGGCTACACCTTC.

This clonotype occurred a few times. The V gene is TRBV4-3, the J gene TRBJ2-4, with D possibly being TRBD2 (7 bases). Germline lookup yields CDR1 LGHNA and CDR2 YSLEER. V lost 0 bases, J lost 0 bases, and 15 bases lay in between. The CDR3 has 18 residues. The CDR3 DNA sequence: TGCGCCAGCAGCCAAGATCTTGGGCGGGGGCTAGCCAAAAACATTCAGTACTTC. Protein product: CASSQDLGRGLAKNIQYF.

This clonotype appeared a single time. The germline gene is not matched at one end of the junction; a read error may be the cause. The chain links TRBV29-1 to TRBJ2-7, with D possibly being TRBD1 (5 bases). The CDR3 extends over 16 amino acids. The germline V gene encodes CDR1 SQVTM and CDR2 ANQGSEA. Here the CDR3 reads CSVENPQQGRANEQCF. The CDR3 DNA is TGCAGCGTTGAAAACCCTCAGCAGGGTAGGGCGAACGAGCAGTGCTTC.

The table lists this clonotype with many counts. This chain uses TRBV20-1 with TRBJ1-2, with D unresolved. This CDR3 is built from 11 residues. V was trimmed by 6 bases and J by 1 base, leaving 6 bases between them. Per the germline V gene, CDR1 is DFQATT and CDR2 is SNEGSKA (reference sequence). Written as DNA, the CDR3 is TGCAGTGCAGAAGATAACTATGGCTACACCTTC. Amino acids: CSAEDNYGYTF.